This TCR beta chain emerged from a study of CD8+ T cells in alopecia areata. A few counts support this clone. Antigen specificity is unknown. The J segment lost 4 bases and the V segment lost 0 bases, leaving 5 bases of the junction unmatched. The CDR3 covers 18 residues. In germline, CDR1 is SGHTA, CDR2 FQGTGA. RNA, once extracted, was reverse transcribed into cDNA for use as the sequencing template. Sequencing used immunoSEQ multiplex PCR; TCRdb keeps in-frame clones, though not all of them. The sample carries roughly 230,000 clones, 40% to 45% recorded once. Treatment specified: oral pan-JAK inhibitor, 5-10 mg twice daily. Study results and caveats: There was only one nonresponder, so it was unclear how baseline CD8+ expansion relates to response.

Sequences were derived from CD4+ T cells sorted from blood, sampled between weeks 36 and 40, from a patient treated with tofacitinib. The TCR comes from a human donor with alopecia areata. The chain combines TRBV7-3 with TRBJ2-2; 13 nucleotides match TRBD2. The CDR3 is CASSLTAGTSGATGELFF. CDR3 DNA: TGTGCCAGCAGCTTAACGGCCGGGACTAGCGGGGCCACCGGGGAGCTGTTTTTT. The full variable domain, with the rest looked up from reference TRBV7-3 and TRBJ2-2, is GAGVSQTPSNKVTEKGKYVELRCDPISGHTALYWYRQSLGQGPEFLIYFQGTGAADDSGLPNDRFFAVRPEGSVSTLKIQRTERGDSAVYLCASSLTAGTSGATGELFFGEGSRLTVL.